A selection of T cell receptor beta chains follows, all from one sample in a study of tumor and adjacent non-tumor tissue in lung cancer. TCRdb processed the multiplex PCR reads anew with MiXCR; each CDR3 protein has one entry. In the table there are under 250,000 distinct CDR3 sequences, 60% to 75% of which are singletons. The sample comprised lung tumor tissue. These receptor sequences come from a man in his 60s with non-small cell lung cancer. Each CDR3 is given with its conserved first and last residue. A D gene is named only where the DNA matches it firmly. Clone size is given for some rows only: seen once, a few or many times, or a class if the clone is expanded.

len,j_gene,d_gene,abundance,v_gene,CDR3nt,CDR3aa
14,TRBJ2-3,TRBD1,.,TRBV11-3,TGTGCCAGTAGCCCCGGACAGGGGACAGGTACGCAGTATTTT,CASSPGQGTGTQYF
14,TRBJ2-7,TRBD1,.,TRBV29-1,TGCAGCGGGGTTGCCCGGGACAGGGGTTACGAGCAGTACTTC,CSGVARDRGYEQYF
15,TRBJ2-1,TRBD2,.,TRBV4-2,TGTACCAACAGCCAAGAGACCTATAGCGGGAATGAGCAGTTCTTC,CTNSQETYSGNEQFF
13,TRBJ1-2,TRBD1,.,TRBV29-1,TGCAGCGCAATATCCGGGACAGAGTATGGCTACACGTTC,CSAISGTEYGYTF
15,TRBJ2-7,.,.,TRBV6-5,TGTACCAGCAGTTACCCAGTGGGAGTCTCCTACGAGCAGTACTTC,CTSSYPVGVSYEQYF
15,TRBJ1-6,.,.,TRBV18,TGTGCCAGCTCAACGGACAGAATACCTAATTCACTCCTCCAATTT,CASSTDRIPNSLLQF
14,TRBJ1-2,.,.,TRBV6-2/TRBV6-3,TGTGCCAGCAGATATGGGGGGCACAACTATGGGTACACCTTC,CASRYGGHNYGYTF
14,TRBJ2-4,.,.,TRBV5-4,TGTGCCAGCAGACCTGGTTCAGCCAAAAACATTCAGTACTTC,CASRPGSAKNIQYF
13,TRBJ1-2,.,.,TRBV5-6,TGTGCCACTAGTAACGACAGGTCCTATGGCTACACCTTC,CATSNDRSYGYTF
15,TRBJ2-7,.,.,TRBV20-1,TGTAGTGCTAGAGATATCGACAGGTCCTCCTACGAGCAGTACTTC,CSARDIDRSSYEQYF
14,TRBJ2-1,.,few,TRBV11-2,TGTGCCAGCAGCCAACAAAGAGGGGGCAATGAGCAGTTCTTC,CASSQQRGGNEQFF
15,TRBJ1-2,.,.,TRBV7-9,TGCGCTAGCAGCTTAGAGCAGCGGGTCGGCTATGGCTACACCTTC,CASSLEQRVGYGYTF
14,TRBJ2-7,.,.,TRBV20-1,TGCAGTGCTTTGACTTGCGGGTTCTCCTACGAGCAATACTTC,CSALTCGFSYEQYF
15,TRBJ2-1,TRBD2,.,TRBV10-2,TGCGCCACCAGTCTAGCGGGGGGTCTAGGGAATAAGCAGTTCTTC,CATSLAGGLGNKQFF
15,TRBJ2-1,.,.,TRBV20-1,TGCAGTGCTAGGGCCCTAGCGTTCTCCATCAAGGAGCAGTTCTTC,CSARALAFSIKEQFF
14,TRBJ1-6,.,once,TRBV12-3/TRBV12-4,TGTGTCAGCAGTTTGAAGGACTATAATTCACCCCTCCACTTT,CVSSLKDYNSPLHF
11,TRBJ2-2,.,.,TRBV12-3/TRBV12-4,TGTGCCAGCTTAGCTGTCGGGGAGCTGTTCTTT,CASLAVGELFF
16,TRBJ1-1,TRBD1,.,TRBV10-3,TGTGCCATCAGTGCCGGGACAGGGGGCCTGAACACTGAAGCTTTCTTC,CAISAGTGGLNTEAFF
16,TRBJ2-6,.,.,TRBV19,TGTGCCAGTAGTATAGAAGGGACCTCTGGGGCCAACGTCCTGACTTTC,CASSIEGTSGANVLTF
14,TRBJ1-1,.,.,TRBV11-2,TGTGTCAGCAGATTTGCGGCAGGACTTAGCGAAGCTTTCTTT,CVSRFAAGLSEAFF
13,TRBJ2-1,.,many,TRBV11-2,TGTGCCAGCAGCTTGGACCAGGGAGTTGAGCAGTTCTTC,CASSLDQGVEQFF
16,TRBJ2-2,.,.,TRBV5-6,TGTGCCAGCAGCTTGGTTGGGGGGCGAGGCACCGGGGAGCTGTTTTTT,CASSLVGGRGTGELFF
13,TRBJ2-1,.,once,TRBV11-3,TGTACCAGCAGCTTAATCGAAGCGAATGAGCAGTTGTTC,CTSSLIEANEQLF
17,TRBJ2-2,TRBD2,many,TRBV11-3,TGTGCCAGCAGCTTTCCCCTGGGACTAGCAGGCACCGGGGAGCTGTTTTTT,CASSFPLGLAGTGELFF
18,TRBJ2-2,TRBD1,.,TRBV5-4,TGTGCCAGCAGCACTACCCTGACAGGGGGCTGGTATGGCGGGGAGCTGTTTTTT,CASSTTLTGGWYGGELFF